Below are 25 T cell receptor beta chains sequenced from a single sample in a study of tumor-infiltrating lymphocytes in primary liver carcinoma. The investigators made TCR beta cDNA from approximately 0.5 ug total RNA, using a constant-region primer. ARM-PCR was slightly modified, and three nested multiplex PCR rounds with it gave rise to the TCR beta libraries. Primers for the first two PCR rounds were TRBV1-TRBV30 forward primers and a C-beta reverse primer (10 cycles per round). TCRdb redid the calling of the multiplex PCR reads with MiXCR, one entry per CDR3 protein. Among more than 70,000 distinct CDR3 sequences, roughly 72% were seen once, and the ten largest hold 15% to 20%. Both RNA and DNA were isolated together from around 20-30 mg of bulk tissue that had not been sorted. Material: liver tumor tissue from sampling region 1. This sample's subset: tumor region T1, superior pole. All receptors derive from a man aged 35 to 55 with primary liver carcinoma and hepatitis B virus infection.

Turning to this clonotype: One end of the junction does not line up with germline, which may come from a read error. The CDR3 DNA follows: TGTGCCAGCAGTGTTCGACTAACGGGAGAGACCCAATACTTC. Amino acid sequence: CASSVRLTGETQYF. This chain joins TRBV6-1 and TRBJ2-5, with D maybe TRBD2 (6 bases). Germline values: CDR1 MNHNS, CDR2 SASEGT. The CDR3 runs to 14 residues.

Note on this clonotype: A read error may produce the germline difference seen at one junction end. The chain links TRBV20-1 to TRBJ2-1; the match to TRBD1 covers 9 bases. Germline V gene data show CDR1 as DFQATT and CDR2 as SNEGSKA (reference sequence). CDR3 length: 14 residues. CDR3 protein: CSANRGPSCNEQFF. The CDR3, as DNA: TGCAGTGCTAACAGGGGGCCCTCCTGCAATGAGCAGTTCTTC.

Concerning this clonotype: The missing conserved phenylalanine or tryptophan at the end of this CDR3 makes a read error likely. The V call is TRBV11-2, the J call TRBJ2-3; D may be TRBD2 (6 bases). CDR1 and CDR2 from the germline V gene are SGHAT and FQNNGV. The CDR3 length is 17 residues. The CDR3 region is CASSLVCAGSGEDTQYS. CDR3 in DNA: TGTGCGAGCAGCTTAGTCTGCGCGGGGTCGGGTGAAGATACGCAGTATTCT.

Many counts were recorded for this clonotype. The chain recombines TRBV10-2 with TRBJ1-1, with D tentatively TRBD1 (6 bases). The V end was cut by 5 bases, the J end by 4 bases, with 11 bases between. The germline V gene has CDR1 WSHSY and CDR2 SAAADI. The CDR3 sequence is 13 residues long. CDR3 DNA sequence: TGCGCCAGCAGTCTGGGGGGGGCCACTGAAGCTTTCTTT. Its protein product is CASSLGGATEAFF.

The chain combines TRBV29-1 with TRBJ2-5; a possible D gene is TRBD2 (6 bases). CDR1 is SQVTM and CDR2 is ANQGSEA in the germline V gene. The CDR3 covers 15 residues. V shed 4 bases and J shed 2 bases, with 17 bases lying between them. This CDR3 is CSVAQGGSSQETQYF. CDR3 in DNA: TGCAGCGTTGCGCAGGGAGGTTCATCTCAAGAGACCCAGTACTTC. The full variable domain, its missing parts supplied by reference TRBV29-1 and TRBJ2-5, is SAVISQKPSRDICQRGTSLTIQCQVDSQVTMMFWYRQQPGQSLTLIATANQGSEATYESGFVIDKFPISRPNLTFSTLTVSNMSPEDSSIYLCSVAQGGSSQETQYFGPGTRLLVL.

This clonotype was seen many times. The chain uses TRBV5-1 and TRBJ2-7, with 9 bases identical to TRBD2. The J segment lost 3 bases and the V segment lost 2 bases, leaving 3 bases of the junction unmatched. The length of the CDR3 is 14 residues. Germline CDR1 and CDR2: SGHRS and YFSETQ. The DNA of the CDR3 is TGCGCCAGCAGCTTTAGCGGGAGTGGCTACGAGCAGTACTTC. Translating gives CASSFSGSGYEQYF.

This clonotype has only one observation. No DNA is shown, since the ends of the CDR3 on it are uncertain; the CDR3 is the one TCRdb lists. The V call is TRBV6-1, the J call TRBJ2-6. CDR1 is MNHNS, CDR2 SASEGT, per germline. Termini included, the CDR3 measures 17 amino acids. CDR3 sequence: CASILDWGNSGANVLTF.

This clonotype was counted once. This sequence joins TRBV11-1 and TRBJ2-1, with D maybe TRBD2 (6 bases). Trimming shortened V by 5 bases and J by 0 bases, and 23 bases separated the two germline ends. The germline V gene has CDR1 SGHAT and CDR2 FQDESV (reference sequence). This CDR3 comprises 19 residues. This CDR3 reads CASSLGSRRAADSYNEQFF. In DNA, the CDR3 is TGTGCCAGCAGCCTAGGGAGCAGGAGGGCTGCGGACTCCTACAATGAGCAGTTCTTC.

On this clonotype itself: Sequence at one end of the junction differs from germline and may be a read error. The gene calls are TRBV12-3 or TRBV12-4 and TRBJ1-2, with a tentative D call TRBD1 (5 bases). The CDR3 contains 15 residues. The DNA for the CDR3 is TGTACCAGCTGTTTAAGGGACGGGCCCTTCTATGGCTACACCTTC. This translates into CTSCLRDGPFYGYTF.

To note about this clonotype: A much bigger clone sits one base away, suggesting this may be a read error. The CDR3 sequence: CASSLTPQGSGANVLTF. The CDR3 DNA reads as TGCGCCAGCAGCTTGACTCCCCAGGGCTCTGGGGCCAACGTCCTGACTTTC. This sequence joins TRBV5-1 and TRBJ2-6, with D tentatively TRBD1 (5 bases). Germline V CDR1 and CDR2: SGHRS, YFSETQ. This CDR3 spans 17 amino acids. V lost 1 base, J lost 0 bases, and 11 bases lay in between.

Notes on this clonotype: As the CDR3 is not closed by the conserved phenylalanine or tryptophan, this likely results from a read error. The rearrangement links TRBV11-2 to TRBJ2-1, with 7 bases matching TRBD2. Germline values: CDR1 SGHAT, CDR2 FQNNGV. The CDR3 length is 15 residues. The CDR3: CASSLGGSSYNKQFL. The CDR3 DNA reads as TGTGCCAGCAGCTTAGGCGGGAGCTCTTACAATAAGCAGTTCTTA.

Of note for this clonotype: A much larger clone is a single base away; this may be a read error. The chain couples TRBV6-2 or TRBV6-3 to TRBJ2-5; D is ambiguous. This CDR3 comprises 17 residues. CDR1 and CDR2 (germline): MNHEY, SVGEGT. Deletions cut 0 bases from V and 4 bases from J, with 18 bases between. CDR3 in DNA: TGTGCCAGCAGTTACTCGACTCCGATCCAAGAGGTAGAGACCCAGTACTTC. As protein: CASSYSTPIQEVETQYF.

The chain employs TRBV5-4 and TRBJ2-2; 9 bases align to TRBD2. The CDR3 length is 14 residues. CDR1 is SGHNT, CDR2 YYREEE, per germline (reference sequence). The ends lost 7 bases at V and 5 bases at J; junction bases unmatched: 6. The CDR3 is CASCLTSGTGELFF. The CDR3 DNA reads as TGTGCCAGCTGTTTAACTAGCGGGACCGGGGAGCTGTTTTTT. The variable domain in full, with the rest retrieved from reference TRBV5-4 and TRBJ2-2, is ETGVTQSPTHLIKTRGQQVTLRCSSQSGHNTVSWYQQALGQGPQFIFQYYREEENGRGNFPPRFSGLQFPNYSSELNVNALELDDSALYLCASCLTSGTGELFFGEGSRLTVL.

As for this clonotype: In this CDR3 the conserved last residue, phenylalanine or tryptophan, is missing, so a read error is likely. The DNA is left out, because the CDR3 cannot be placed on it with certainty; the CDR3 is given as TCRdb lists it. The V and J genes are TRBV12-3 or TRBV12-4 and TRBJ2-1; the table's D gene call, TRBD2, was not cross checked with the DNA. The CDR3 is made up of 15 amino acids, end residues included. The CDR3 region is CASSLTSGVYNEQLS.

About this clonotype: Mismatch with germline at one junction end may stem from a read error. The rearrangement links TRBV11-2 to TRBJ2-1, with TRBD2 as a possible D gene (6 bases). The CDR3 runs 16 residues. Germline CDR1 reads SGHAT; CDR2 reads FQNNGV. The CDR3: CASSSGLMGARLEDGF. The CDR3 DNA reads TGTGCCAGCAGCTCCGGACTAATGGGAGCTCGCCTGGAAGATGGCTTC.

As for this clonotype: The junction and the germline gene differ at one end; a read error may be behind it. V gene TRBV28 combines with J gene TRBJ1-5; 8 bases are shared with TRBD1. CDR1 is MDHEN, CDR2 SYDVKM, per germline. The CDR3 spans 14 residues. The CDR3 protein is CANSAGGMSQPQHF. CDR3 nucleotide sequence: TGTGCCAACAGTGCAGGGGGCATGAGTCAGCCCCAGCATTTT.

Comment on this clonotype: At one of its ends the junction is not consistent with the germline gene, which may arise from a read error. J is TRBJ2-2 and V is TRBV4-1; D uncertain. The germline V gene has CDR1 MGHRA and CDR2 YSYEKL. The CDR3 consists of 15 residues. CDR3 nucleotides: TGCGACAGCAGTCTAGTTGGAGATGTCACCGGGGAGCTGTTTTTT. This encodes CDSSLVGDVTGELFF.

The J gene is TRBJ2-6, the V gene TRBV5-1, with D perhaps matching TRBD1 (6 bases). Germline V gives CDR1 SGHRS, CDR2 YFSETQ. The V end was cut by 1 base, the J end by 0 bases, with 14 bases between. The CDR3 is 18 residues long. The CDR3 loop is CASSLQAGDYSGANVLTF. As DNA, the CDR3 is TGCGCCAGCAGCTTGCAGGCAGGGGATTACTCTGGGGCCAACGTCCTGACTTTC.

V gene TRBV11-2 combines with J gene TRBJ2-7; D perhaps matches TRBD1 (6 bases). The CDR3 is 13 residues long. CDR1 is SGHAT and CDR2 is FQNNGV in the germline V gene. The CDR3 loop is CSSSSIGGYEQYF. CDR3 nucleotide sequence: TGTAGCAGCAGCTCCATAGGGGGCTACGAGCAGTACTTC.

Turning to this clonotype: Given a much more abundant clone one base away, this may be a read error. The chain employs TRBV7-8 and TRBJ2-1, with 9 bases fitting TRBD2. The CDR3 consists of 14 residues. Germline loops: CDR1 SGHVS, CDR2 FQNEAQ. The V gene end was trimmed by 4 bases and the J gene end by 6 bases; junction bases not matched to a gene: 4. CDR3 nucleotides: TGTGCCAGCAGCTCTCTAGCGGGACGCAATGAGCAGTTCTTC. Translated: CASSSLAGRNEQFF. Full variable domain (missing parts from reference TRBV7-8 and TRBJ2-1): GAGVSQSPRYKVAKRGQDVALRCDPISGHVSLFWYQQALGQGPEFLTYFQNEAQLDKSGLPSDRFFAERPEGSVSTLKIQRTQQEDSAVYLCASSSLAGRNEQFFGPGTRLTVL.

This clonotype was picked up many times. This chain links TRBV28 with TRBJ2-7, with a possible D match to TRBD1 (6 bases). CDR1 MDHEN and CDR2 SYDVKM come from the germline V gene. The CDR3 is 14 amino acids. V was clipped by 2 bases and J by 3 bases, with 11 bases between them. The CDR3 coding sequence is TGTGCCAGCAGTTTAAGACAGGCGGGCTACGAGCAGTACTTC. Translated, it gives CASSLRQAGYEQYF.

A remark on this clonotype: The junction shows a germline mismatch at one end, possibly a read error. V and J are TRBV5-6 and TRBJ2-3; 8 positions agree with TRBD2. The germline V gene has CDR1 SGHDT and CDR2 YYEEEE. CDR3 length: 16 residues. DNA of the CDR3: TGTACCAGCAGCTGGGCCGGGATTAGCGGGGTCGGTACGCAGTATTTT. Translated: CTSSWAGISGVGTQYF.

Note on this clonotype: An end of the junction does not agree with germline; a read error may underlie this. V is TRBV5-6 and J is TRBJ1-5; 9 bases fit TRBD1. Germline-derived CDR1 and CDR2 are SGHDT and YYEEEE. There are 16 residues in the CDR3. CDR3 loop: CAGSYAGTGTDQPQHF. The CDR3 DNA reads TGTGCCGGCAGTTACGCTGGGACAGGGACGGATCAGCCCCAGCATTTT. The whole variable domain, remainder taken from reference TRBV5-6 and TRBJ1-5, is DAGVTQSPTHLIKTRGQQVTLRCSPKSGHDTVSWYQQALGQGPQFIFQYYEEEERQRGNFPDRFSGHQFPNYSSELNVNALLLGDSALYLCAGSYAGTGTDQPQHFGDGTRLSIL.

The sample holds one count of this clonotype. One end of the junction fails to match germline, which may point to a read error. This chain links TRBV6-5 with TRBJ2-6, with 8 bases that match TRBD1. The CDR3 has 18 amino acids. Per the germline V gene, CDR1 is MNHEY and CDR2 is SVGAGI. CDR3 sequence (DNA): TGTACCAGTAGTCTTTGGACAGGGATGAAATCTGGGGCCAACGTCCTGACTTTC. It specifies CTSSLWTGMKSGANVLTF.

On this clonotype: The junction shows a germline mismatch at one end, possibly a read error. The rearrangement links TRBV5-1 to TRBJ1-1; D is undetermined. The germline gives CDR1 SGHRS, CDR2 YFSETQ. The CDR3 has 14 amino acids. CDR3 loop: CASSADGLNTEALF. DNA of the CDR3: TGCGCCAGCAGCGCGGACGGACTGAACACTGAAGCTCTCTTT. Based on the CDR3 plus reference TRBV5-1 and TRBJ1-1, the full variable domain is KAGVTQTPRYLIKTRGQQVTLSCSPISGHRSVSWYQQTPGQGLQFLFEYFSETQRNKGNFPGRFSGRQFSNSRSEMNVSTLELGDSALYLCASSADGLNTEALFGQGTRLTVV.